The T cell receptor beta chain described here comes from a study of shared clonotypes between healthy human individuals. Study details: A donor's plate count was three for CD4 naive and three for CD4 memory; CD8 naive had two and CD8 memory one. Study-level results: Lower generation probabilities were found for non-shared clonotypes than for those shared by all four donors. Sequencing depth was predicted to influence how clonotypes are shared among donors.

Repertoires were generated with immunoSEQ multiplex PCR, while TCRdb's copy carries only in-frame clones and drops some. This table holds around 2.3 million clones, approximately 94% found once. About this clone: Its antigen is undetermined. The same CDR3 also results from other DNA sequences found in this sample.

The receptor was derived from a man aged 18 to 29 in good health. Specimen: naive CD4+ T cells sorted from blood. The subset is: CD45RA+ positively selected.

The CDR3 sequence is CASSLGLATNEKLFF. The CDR3 DNA reads TGCGCCAGCAGCTTGGGTCTGGCAACTAATGAAAAACTGTTTTTT. V gene TRBV5-1 combines with J gene TRBJ1-4, with D uncertain. This CDR3 comprises 15 residues. Germline CDR1 SGHRS, CDR2 YFSETQ. V was cut by 0 bases and J by 0 bases, with 6 bases left in between. The whole variable domain, remainder taken from reference TRBV5-1 and TRBJ1-4, is KAGVTQTPRYLIKTRGQQVTLSCSPISGHRSVSWYQQTPGQGLQFLFEYFSETQRNKGNFPGRFSGRQFSNSRSEMNVSTLELGDSALYLCASSLGLATNEKLFFGSGTQLSVL.